This T cell receptor beta chain is from a study of blood T cell repertoires in COVID-19. Study details: Both acute and convalescent COVID-19 samples were obtained from the United States, Italy and Spain. From T cells, B-cell-depleted T cells, or PBMCs came the material, which was cDNA or gDNA.

How the authors handled the data: Estimation of nucleated cell counts was performed using reference gene primer amplification. Produced via immunoSEQ multiplex PCR; TCRdb's table is partial and in-frame only. The V and J calls and clone size are taken from that table; D and trimming were inferred from the DNA. The table records roughly 440,000 clones, around 88% of them present only once. There are 15 residues in the CDR3. Germline V gives CDR1 GTSNPN, CDR2 SVGIG (reference sequence). The J segment lost 2 bases and the V segment lost 2 bases, leaving 8 bases of the junction unmatched. The rearrangement uses TRBV30 and TRBJ2-7; 8 bases fit TRBD2. The source of this sequence is a woman aged 45-65 years with COVID-19, enrolled during active disease. What was sequenced was peripheral blood. The CDR3 region has the DNA TGTGCCTGGAGTCTGCCCCACGGGGGGGCCTACGAGCAGTACTTC. Translating it yields CAWSLPHGGAYEQYF.